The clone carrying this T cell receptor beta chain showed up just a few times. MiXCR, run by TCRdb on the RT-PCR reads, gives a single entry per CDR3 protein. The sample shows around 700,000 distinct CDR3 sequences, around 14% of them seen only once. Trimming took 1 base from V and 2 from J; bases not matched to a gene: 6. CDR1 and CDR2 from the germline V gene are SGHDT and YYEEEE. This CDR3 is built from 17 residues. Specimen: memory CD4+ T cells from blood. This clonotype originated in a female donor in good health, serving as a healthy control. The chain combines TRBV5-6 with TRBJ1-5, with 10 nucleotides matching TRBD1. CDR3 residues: CASSLFTGTGGNQPQHF. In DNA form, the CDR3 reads TGTGCCAGCAGCTTGTTTACCGGGACAGGGGGCAATCAGCCCCAGCATTTT.